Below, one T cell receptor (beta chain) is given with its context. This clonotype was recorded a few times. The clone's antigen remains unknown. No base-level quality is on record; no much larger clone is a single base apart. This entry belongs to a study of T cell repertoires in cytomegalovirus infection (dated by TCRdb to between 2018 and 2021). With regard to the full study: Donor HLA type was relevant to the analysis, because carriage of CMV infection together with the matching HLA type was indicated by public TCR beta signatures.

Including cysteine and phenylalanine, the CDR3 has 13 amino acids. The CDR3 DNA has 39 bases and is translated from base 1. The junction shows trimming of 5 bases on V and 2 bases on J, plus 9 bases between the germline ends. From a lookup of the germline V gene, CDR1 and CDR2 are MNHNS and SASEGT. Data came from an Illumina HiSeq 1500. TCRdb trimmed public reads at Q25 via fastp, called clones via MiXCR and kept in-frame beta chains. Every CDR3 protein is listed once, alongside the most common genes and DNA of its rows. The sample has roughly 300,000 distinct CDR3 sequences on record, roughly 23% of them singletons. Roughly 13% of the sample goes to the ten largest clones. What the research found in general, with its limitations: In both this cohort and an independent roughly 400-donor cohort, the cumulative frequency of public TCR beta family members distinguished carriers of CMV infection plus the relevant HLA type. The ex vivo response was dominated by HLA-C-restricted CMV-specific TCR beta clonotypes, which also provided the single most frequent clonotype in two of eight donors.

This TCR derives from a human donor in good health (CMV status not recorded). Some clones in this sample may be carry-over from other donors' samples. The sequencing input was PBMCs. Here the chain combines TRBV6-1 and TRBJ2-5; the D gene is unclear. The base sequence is TGTGCCAGCAGTCTTCTTAGACAAGAGACCCAGTACTTC. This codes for CASSLLRQETQYF.